The rows below give T cell receptor beta chains drawn from one sample of a study. TCRdb recomputed calls from the RT-PCR reads with MiXCR, one row per CDR3 protein. This table holds hundreds of thousands of distinct CDR3 sequences, about 14% found once. The source material was memory CD4+ T cells from blood. The origin of the receptors is a female donor in good health, serving as a healthy control. Each CDR3 is given with its conserved first and last residue. The order of the fields is clone size, J gene, D gene, V gene, CDR3 DNA, CDR3 protein. A D gene is named only where the DNA matches it firmly. Size is omitted from some rows. Given values are once, few, many or a class for expanded clones.

>many|TRBJ2-7|.|TRBV20-1
TGCAGTGCTAGAGATCAGGGCGGGATTAGCTACGAGCAGTACTTC
CSARDQGGISYEQYF
>.|TRBJ1-1|.|TRBV3-1
TGTGCCAGCACAGGGGACGGTAACACTGAAGCTTTCTTT
CASTGDGNTEAFF
>few|TRBJ1-2|.|TRBV7-9
TGTGCCAGCAGCGGGACAACTAACTATGGCTACACCTTC
CASSGTTNYGYTF
>many|TRBJ2-5|.|TRBV11-2
TGTGCCAGCAGCCCACGCCGTGGGGGGCAAGAGACCCAGTACTTC
CASSPRRGGQETQYF
>.|TRBJ1-5|TRBD1|TRBV12-3/TRBV12-4
TGTGCCACCAACAGGGGTAATCAGCCCCAGCATTTT
CATNRGNQPQHF
>many|TRBJ2-5|.|TRBV5-1
TGCGCCAGCAGCTCCGCATGGGGTAACCAAGAGACCCAGTACTTC
CASSSAWGNQETQYF
>few|TRBJ2-5|TRBD2|TRBV11-2
TGTGCCAGCAGCTTAGCTGGACTAGCGGGAGGGGGGTTTCAAGAGACCCAGTACTTC
CASSLAGLAGGGFQETQYF
>many|TRBJ2-2|.|TRBV6-5
TGTGCCAGCATGAAGCTTACCGCCGGGGAGCTGTTTTTT
CASMKLTAGELFF
>.|TRBJ2-1|TRBD1|TRBV3-1
TGTGCCAGCAGCCAAGTCAGGGGGCGTGGTGAGCAGTTCTTC
CASSQVRGRGEQFF
>.|TRBJ1-1|.|TRBV6-6
TGTGCCAGCAGGCAACCCGGAGAGGCGAACACTGAAGCTTTCTTT
CASRQPGEANTEAFF
>many|TRBJ2-1|.|TRBV7-2
TGTGCCAGCAGCTTAGGACGGGTGCATGAGCAGTTCTTC
CASSLGRVHEQFF
>many|TRBJ2-1|.|TRBV28
TGTGCCAGCAGTTTAGCGGGAGAGGGGGACAATGAGCAGTTCTTC
CASSLAGEGDNEQFF
>many|TRBJ2-1|TRBD2|TRBV5-1
TGCGCCAGCAGCATGACTAGCGGGAACAATGAGCAGTTCTTC
CASSMTSGNNEQFF
>many|TRBJ1-1|.|TRBV20-1
TGCAGTGCTAGAGCCCTCGTGTTGAACACTGAAGCTTTCTTT
CSARALVLNTEAFF
>.|TRBJ2-4|.|TRBV15
TGTGCCACCAGCAGAGATCTGGGCAACTCTGGAAACATTCAGTACTTC
CATSRDLGNSGNIQYF
>many|TRBJ1-6|.|TRBV6-5
TGTGCCAGCAGTGACCCGAATTCACCCCTCCACTTT
CASSDPNSPLHF
>few|TRBJ1-5|.|TRBV4-3
TGCGCCAGCAGCCAATTTACAGGGAGTGAAGAGCCCCAGCATTTT
CASSQFTGSEEPQHF
>few|TRBJ2-3|TRBD2|TRBV5-4
TGTGCCAGCAGCTTGGGCGGGGGGCTCTACTCCACAGATACGCAGTATTTT
CASSLGGGLYSTDTQYF
>.|TRBJ2-3|.|TRBV27
TGTGCCAGCAGTTTATCGATAGCTAGCACAGATACGCAGTATTTT
CASSLSIASTDTQYF
>few|TRBJ1-1|.|TRBV3-1
TGTGCCAGCAGCCATCTAAGTAGGGGGAACACTGAAGCTTTCTTT
CASSHLSRGNTEAFF
>.|TRBJ1-5|TRBD1|TRBV6-7
TGTGCCAGCACCGATTCCGGGACAGGGGGCCGTCAGCCCCAGCATTTT
CASTDSGTGGRQPQHF
>.|TRBJ1-6|.|TRBV19
TGTGCCAGTAAGATGGGGGCAAGCTCCTATAATTCACCCCTCCACTTT
CASKMGASSYNSPLHF
>.|TRBJ2-3|TRBD2|TRBV7-2
TGTGCCAGCAGCTTCGGGGGGTTTAGGGATACGCAGTATTTT
CASSFGGFRDTQYF
>.|TRBJ1-2|.|TRBV11-2
TGTGCCAGCAGCTTAGCGACAGGAGGTTTCTATGGCTACACCTTC
CASSLATGGFYGYTF
>few|TRBJ2-1|.|TRBV7-2
TGTGCCAGCAGCGACACCCCAGGCTACAATGAGCAGTTCTTC
CASSDTPGYNEQFF
>few|TRBJ2-3|.|TRBV7-2
TGTGCCAGCAGCTTAGATCTCGGGGGCCCCAGCACAGATACGCAGTATTTT
CASSLDLGGPSTDTQYF
>.|TRBJ2-1|TRBD2|TRBV20-1
TGCAGTGCTCCTCCCGGACTAGCGGGAGGGAGGGGCTACAATGAGCAGTTCTTC
CSAPPGLAGGRGYNEQFF
>.|TRBJ1-2|.|TRBV19
TGTGCCAGTAGTATCCGGGGCTATGGCTACACCTTC
CASSIRGYGYTF